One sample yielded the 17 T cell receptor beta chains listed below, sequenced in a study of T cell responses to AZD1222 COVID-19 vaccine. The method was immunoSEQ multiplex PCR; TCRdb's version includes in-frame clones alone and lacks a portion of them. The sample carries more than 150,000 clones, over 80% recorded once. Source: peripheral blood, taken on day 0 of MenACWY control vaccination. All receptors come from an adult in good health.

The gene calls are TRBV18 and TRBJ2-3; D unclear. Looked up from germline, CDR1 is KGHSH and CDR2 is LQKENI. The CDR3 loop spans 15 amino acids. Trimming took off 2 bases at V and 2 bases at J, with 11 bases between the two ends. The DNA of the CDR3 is TGTGCCAGCTCACCAGGGGTCTTACCCACAGATACGCAGTATTTT. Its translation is CASSPGVLPTDTQYF.

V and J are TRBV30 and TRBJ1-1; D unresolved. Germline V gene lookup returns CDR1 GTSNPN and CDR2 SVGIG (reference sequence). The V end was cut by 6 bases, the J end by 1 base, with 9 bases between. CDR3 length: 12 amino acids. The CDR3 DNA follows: TGTGCCTGCATACACGCGAACACTGAAGCTTTCTTT. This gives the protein CACIHANTEAFF. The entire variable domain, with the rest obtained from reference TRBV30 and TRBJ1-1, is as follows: SQTIHQWPATLVQPVGSPLSLECTVEGTSNPNLYWYRQAAGRGLQLLFYSVGIGQISSEVPQNLSASRPQDRQFILSSKKLLLSDSGFYLCACIHANTEAFFGQGTRLTVV.

CDR3 bases: TGTGCCAGTAGTAGGCGGGGGGACACTGAAGCTTTCTTT. It translates to CASSRRGDTEAFF. This chain joins TRBV19 and TRBJ1-1, with D perhaps matching TRBD1 (5 bases). V was pared by 4 bases and J by 3 bases, with 9 bases between. Germline-derived CDR1 and CDR2 are LNHDA and SQIVND (reference sequence). The CDR3 loop spans 13 amino acids.

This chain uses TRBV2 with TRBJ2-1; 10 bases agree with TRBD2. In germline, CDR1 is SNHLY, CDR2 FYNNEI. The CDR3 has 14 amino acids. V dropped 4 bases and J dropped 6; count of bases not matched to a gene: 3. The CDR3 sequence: CASSVAGGFNEQFF. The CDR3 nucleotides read TGTGCCAGCAGTGTAGCGGGGGGATTCAATGAGCAGTTCTTC. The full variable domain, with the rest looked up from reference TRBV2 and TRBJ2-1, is EPEVTQTPSHQVTQMGQEVILRCVPISNHLYFYWYRQILGQKVEFLVSFYNNEISEKSEIFDDQFSVERPDGSNFTLKIRSTKLEDSAMYFCASSVAGGFNEQFFGPGTRLTVL.

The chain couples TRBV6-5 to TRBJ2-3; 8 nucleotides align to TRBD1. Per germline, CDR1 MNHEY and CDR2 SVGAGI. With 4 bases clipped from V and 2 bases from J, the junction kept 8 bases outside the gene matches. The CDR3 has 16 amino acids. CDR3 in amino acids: CASSSGQGDHTDTQYF. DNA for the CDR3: TGTGCCAGCAGTTCCGGACAGGGCGACCACACAGATACGCAGTATTTT.

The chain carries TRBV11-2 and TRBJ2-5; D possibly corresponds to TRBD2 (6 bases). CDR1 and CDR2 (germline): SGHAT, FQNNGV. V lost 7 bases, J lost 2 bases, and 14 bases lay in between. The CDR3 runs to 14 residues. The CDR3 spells CASTLGGRQETQYF. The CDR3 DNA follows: TGTGCCAGCACCTTGGGGGGAAGACAAGAGACCCAGTACTTC. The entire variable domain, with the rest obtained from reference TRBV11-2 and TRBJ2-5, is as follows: EAGVAQSPRYKIIEKRQSVAFWCNPISGHATLYWYQQILGQGPKLLIQFQNNGVVDDSQLPKDRFSAERLKGVDSTLKIQPAKLEDSAVYLCASTLGGRQETQYFGPGTRLLVL.

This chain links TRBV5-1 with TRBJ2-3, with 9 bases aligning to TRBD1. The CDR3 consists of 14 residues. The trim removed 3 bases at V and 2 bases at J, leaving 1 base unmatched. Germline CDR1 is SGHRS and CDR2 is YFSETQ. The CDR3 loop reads CASSWTGATDTQYF. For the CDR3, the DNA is TGCGCCAGCAGCTGGACAGGGGCCACAGATACGCAGTATTTT.

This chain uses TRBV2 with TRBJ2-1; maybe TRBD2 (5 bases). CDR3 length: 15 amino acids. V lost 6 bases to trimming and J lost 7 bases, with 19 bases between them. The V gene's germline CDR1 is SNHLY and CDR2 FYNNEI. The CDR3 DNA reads TGTGCCAGCAGCGTGGGAGAGGGCCTTGAAAATGAGCAGTTCTTC. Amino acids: CASSVGEGLENEQFF.

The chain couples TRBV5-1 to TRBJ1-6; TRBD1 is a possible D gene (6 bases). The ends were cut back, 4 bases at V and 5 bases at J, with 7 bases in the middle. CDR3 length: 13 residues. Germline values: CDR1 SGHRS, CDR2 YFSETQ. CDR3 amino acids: CASSRGDNSPLHF. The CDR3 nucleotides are TGCGCCAGCAGCAGGGGGGATAATTCACCCCTCCACTTT.

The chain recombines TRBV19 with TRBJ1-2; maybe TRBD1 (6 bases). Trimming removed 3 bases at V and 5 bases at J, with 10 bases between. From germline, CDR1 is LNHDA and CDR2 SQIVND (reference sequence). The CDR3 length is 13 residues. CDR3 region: CASSISTGYGYTF. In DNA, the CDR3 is TGTGCCAGTAGTATTAGTACAGGGTATGGCTACACCTTC.

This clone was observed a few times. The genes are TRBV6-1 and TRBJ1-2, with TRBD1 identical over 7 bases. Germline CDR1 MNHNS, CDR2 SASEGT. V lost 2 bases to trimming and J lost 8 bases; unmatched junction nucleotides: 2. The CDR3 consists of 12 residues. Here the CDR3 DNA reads TGTGCCAGCAGTGAACGACAGGGCGGCTACACCTTC. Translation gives CASSERQGGYTF.

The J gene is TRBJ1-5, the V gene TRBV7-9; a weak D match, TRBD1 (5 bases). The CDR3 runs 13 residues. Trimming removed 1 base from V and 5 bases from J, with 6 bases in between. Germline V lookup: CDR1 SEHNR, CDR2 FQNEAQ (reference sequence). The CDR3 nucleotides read TGTGCCAGCAGCTTAGAAGGGGATCAGCCCCAGCATTTT. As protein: CASSLEGDQPQHF.

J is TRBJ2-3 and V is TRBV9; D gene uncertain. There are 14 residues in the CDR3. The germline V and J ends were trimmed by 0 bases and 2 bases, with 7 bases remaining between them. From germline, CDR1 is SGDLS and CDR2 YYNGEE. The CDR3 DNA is TGTGCCAGCAGCGTAGCGGCGGTCACAGATACGCAGTATTTT. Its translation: CASSVAAVTDTQYF.

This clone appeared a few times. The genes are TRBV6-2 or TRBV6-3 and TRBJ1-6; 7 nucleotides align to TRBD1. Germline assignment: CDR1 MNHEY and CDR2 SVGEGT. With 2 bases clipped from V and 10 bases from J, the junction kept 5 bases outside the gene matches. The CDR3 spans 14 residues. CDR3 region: CASSYDREGSPLHF. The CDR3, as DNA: TGTGCCAGCAGTTACGACAGGGAGGGATCACCCCTCCACTTT.

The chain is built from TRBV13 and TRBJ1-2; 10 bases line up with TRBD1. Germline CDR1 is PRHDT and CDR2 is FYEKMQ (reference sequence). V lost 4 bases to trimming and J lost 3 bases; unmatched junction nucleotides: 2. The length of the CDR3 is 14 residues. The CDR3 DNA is TGTGCCAGCAGCTCTGGGACAGGGGACTATGGCTACACCTTC. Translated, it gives CASSSGTGDYGYTF. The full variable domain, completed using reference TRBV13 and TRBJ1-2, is AAGVIQSPRHLIKEKRETATLKCYPIPRHDTVYWYQQGPGQDPQFLISFYEKMQSDKGSIPDRFSAQQFSDYHSELNMSSLELGDSALYFCASSSGTGDYGYTFGSGTRLTVV.

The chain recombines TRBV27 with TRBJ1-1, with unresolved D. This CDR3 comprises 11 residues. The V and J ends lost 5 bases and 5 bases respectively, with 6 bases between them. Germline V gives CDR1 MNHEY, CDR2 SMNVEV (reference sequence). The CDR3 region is CASSRRTEAFF. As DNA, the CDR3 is TGTGCCAGCAGTCGACGGACTGAAGCTTTCTTT.

The CDR3 here is CSVESPGQGTYGYTF. CDR3 coding DNA: TGCAGCGTTGAAAGTCCGGGACAGGGGACGTATGGCTACACCTTC. The chain employs TRBV29-1 and TRBJ1-2, with TRBD1 identical over 10 bases. Germline CDR1 reads SQVTM; CDR2 reads ANQGSEA. V lost 2 bases, J lost 5 bases, and 8 bases stayed unmatched. The CDR3 contains 15 residues. Complete variable domain (other parts from reference TRBV29-1 and TRBJ1-2): SAVISQKPSRDICQRGTSLTIQCQVDSQVTMMFWYRQQPGQSLTLIATANQGSEATYESGFVIDKFPISRPNLTFSTLTVSNMSPEDSSIYLCSVESPGQGTYGYTFGSGTRLTVV.